The 2 T cell receptor beta chains given below trace back to one sample, sequenced in a study of T cell responses to AZD1222 COVID-19 vaccine. Using immunoSEQ multiplex PCR, the repertoire was profiled, and TCRdb retains in-frame clones only, with some absent. The table lists about 160,000 clones, around 90% of them singletons. Sequencing was performed on peripheral blood, taken on day 0 of AZD1222 vaccination. All receptors derive from an adult in good health.

The chain has TRBV25-1 and TRBJ1-1; no firm D call. Between the trimmed V and J ends, which lost 2 bases and 9 bases, there was a span of 16 bases. There are 14 residues in the CDR3. Germline V gene lookup returns CDR1 MGHDK and CDR2 SYGVNS. The CDR3 nucleotides read TGTGCCAGCAGTGAAGCAGACTACCCGCTGAAAGCTTTCTTT. As protein: CASSEADYPLKAFF.

This clone was picked up a small number of times. The gene calls are TRBV19 and TRBJ1-5, with D uncertain. Germline assignment: CDR1 LNHDA and CDR2 SQIVND (reference sequence). The CDR3 is made up of 12 amino acids. Deletions cut 8 bases from V and 7 bases from J, with 12 bases between. The CDR3 protein is CASSLSRQPQHF. CDR3 bases: TGTGCCAGTTCCCTAAGTCGGCAGCCCCAGCATTTT.